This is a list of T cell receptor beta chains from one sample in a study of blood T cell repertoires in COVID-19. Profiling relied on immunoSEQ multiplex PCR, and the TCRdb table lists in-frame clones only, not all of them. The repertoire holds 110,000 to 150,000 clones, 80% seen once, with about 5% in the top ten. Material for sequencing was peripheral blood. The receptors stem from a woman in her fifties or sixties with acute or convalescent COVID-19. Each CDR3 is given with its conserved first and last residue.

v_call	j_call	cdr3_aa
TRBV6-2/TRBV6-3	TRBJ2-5	CASSWTGLGTGAQYF
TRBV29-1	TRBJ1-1	CSVQSLNTEAFF
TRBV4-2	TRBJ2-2	CASSQEGGPGTLTGELFF
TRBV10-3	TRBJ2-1	CAINPSSGGRISYNEQFF
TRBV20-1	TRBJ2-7	CSASHSYEQYF
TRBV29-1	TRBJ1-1	CSVNFRDSGTEAFF
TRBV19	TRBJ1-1	CASSIGWGQLMNTEAFF
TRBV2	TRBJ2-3	CASSERRGSTDTQYF
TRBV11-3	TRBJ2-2	CASSHGGQGFTGELFF
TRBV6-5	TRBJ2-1	CASRPSAGGYNEQFF
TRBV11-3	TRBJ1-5	CASSFGRGYNQPQHF
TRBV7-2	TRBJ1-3	CASSQTGETGNTIYF
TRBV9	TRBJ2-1	CASSVSSGDPYNEQFF
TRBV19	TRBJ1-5	CASSRTTGGNQPQHF
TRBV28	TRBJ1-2	CASSSGGAGYTF
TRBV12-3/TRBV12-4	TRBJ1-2	CASSFIQGAGYTF